This is a list of T cell receptor beta chains from one sample in a study of blood T cell repertoires in COVID-19. Profiling relied on immunoSEQ multiplex PCR, and the TCRdb table lists in-frame clones only, not all of them. The sample has some 90,000 clones, roughly 80% seen once. Sequenced sample: peripheral blood. The receptors shown here come from a human donor in a cohort sampled during active COVID-19. The CDR3 runs from the conserved cysteine through the conserved F or W. The order of the fields is CDR3 length, V gene, clone size, J gene, D gene, CDR3 DNA, CDR3 protein. D genes are given only for firm matches. Clone size is stated in some rows and not others, as once, few, many or a class when expanded.

cdr3_length: 14; v_call: TRBV5-6; clone_size: NA; j_call: TRBJ1-4; d_call: TRBD1; cdr3_nt: TGTGCCAGCAGCCAGGGACAGGGCAATGAAAAACTGTTTTTT; cdr3_aa: CASSQGQGNEKLFF
cdr3_length: 15; v_call: TRBV27; clone_size: few; j_call: TRBJ1-6; d_call: NA; cdr3_nt: TGTGCCAGCAGTTTTGGGGCCAGCAGCCTTTCACCCCTCCACTTT; cdr3_aa: CASSFGASSLSPLHF
cdr3_length: 15; v_call: TRBV9; clone_size: NA; j_call: TRBJ2-1; d_call: TRBD2; cdr3_nt: TGTGCCAGCAGCGCGACCGGGACTAGCGGGATTGAGCAGTTCTTC; cdr3_aa: CASSATGTSGIEQFF
cdr3_length: 14; v_call: TRBV7-2; clone_size: NA; j_call: TRBJ2-3; d_call: TRBD1; cdr3_nt: TGTGCCAGCAGCCCCGGTAGGGGGCCAGATACGCAGTATTTT; cdr3_aa: CASSPGRGPDTQYF
cdr3_length: 18; v_call: TRBV24-1; clone_size: few; j_call: TRBJ2-1; d_call: TRBD1; cdr3_nt: TGTGCCACCAGTGATTCGGGACAGGGGCTGACCGTACGGAATGAGCAGTTCTTC; cdr3_aa: CATSDSGQGLTVRNEQFF
cdr3_length: 16; v_call: TRBV7-3; clone_size: NA; j_call: TRBJ2-1; d_call: NA; cdr3_nt: TGTGCCAGCAGCCTAAAAACACGGGGAAGCTACAATGAGCAGTTCTTC; cdr3_aa: CASSLKTRGSYNEQFF
cdr3_length: 14; v_call: TRBV29-1; clone_size: NA; j_call: TRBJ2-1; d_call: TRBD2; cdr3_nt: TGCAGCGTTGATCCCGCTAGCGGGGGATCGGCGCAGTTCTTC; cdr3_aa: CSVDPASGGSAQFF
cdr3_length: 14; v_call: TRBV5-1; clone_size: NA; j_call: TRBJ1-2; d_call: TRBD1; cdr3_nt: TGCGCCAGCAGCCGGGGACAGGATGACTATGGCTACACCTTC; cdr3_aa: CASSRGQDDYGYTF
cdr3_length: 17; v_call: TRBV27; clone_size: NA; j_call: TRBJ1-2; d_call: TRBD1; cdr3_nt: TGTGCCAGCAGTTCGACCCGGGACAGAGAGGGGGGATATGGCTACACCTTC; cdr3_aa: CASSSTRDREGGYGYTF
cdr3_length: 14; v_call: TRBV28; clone_size: NA; j_call: TRBJ1-1; d_call: NA; cdr3_nt: TGTGCCAGCAGTTTACACAGGGTCGGCACTGAAGCTTTCTTT; cdr3_aa: CASSLHRVGTEAFF
cdr3_length: 12; v_call: TRBV18; clone_size: NA; j_call: TRBJ2-7; d_call: NA; cdr3_nt: TGTGCCAGCTCATCGGAGGGTTTCGAGCAGTACTTC; cdr3_aa: CASSSEGFEQYF
cdr3_length: 16; v_call: TRBV6-2/TRBV6-3; clone_size: NA; j_call: TRBJ2-5; d_call: TRBD2; cdr3_nt: TGTGCCAGCAGTTTCGGACTAGCGGGGGCTGGGGAGACCCAGTACTTC; cdr3_aa: CASSFGLAGAGETQYF
cdr3_length: 14; v_call: TRBV3-1/TRBV3-2; clone_size: NA; j_call: TRBJ2-7; d_call: TRBD2; cdr3_nt: TGTGGCACCGGGACTAGCGGGAGGCTCGACGAGCAGTACTTC; cdr3_aa: CGTGTSGRLDEQYF
cdr3_length: 15; v_call: TRBV10-1; clone_size: NA; j_call: TRBJ1-4; d_call: TRBD1; cdr3_nt: TGCGCCAGCAGCGGGACAGGGGGCCGGAATGAAAAACTGTTTTTT; cdr3_aa: CASSGTGGRNEKLFF
cdr3_length: 13; v_call: TRBV5-1; clone_size: NA; j_call: TRBJ1-5; d_call: TRBD1; cdr3_nt: TGCGCCAGCCGCCAGGGGGTTGATCAGCCCCAGCATTTT; cdr3_aa: CASRQGVDQPQHF
cdr3_length: 11; v_call: TRBV30; clone_size: NA; j_call: TRBJ1-2; d_call: NA; cdr3_nt: TGTGCCTGGAGTGTAGGGGATGGCTACACCTTC; cdr3_aa: CAWSVGDGYTF
cdr3_length: 17; v_call: TRBV29-1; clone_size: NA; j_call: TRBJ2-1; d_call: TRBD2; cdr3_nt: TGCAGCGTTGAAGCGGAGGGCGGGAGGTACTCCTACAATGAGCAGTTCTTC; cdr3_aa: CSVEAEGGRYSYNEQFF
cdr3_length: 15; v_call: TRBV4-1; clone_size: NA; j_call: TRBJ2-7; d_call: TRBD1; cdr3_nt: TGCGCCAGCAGCCAAGATTTCGGACAGGTCTACGAGCAGTACTTC; cdr3_aa: CASSQDFGQVYEQYF
cdr3_length: 16; v_call: TRBV7-2; clone_size: NA; j_call: TRBJ1-3; d_call: NA; cdr3_nt: TGTGCCAGCAGCTTAGGGCCCGCGGGGAGTGGAAACACCATATATTTT; cdr3_aa: CASSLGPAGSGNTIYF
cdr3_length: 15; v_call: TRBV7-9; clone_size: NA; j_call: TRBJ2-7; d_call: TRBD2; cdr3_nt: TGTGCCAGCAGCTTCGGACTAGCGGGACCCTACGAGCAGTACTTC; cdr3_aa: CASSFGLAGPYEQYF
cdr3_length: 13; v_call: TRBV6-5; clone_size: once; j_call: TRBJ1-2; d_call: NA; cdr3_nt: TGTGCCAGCAGTCTGGACAGAGACTATGGCTACACCTTC; cdr3_aa: CASSLDRDYGYTF
cdr3_length: 13; v_call: TRBV20-1; clone_size: NA; j_call: TRBJ1-3; d_call: NA; cdr3_nt: TGCAGTGCTAGTCGCGCGGGTGGAAACACCATATATTTT; cdr3_aa: CSASRAGGNTIYF
cdr3_length: 16; v_call: TRBV5-4; clone_size: few; j_call: TRBJ2-2; d_call: NA; cdr3_nt: TGTGCCAGCAGCTTCCCGGAGGGCAGGGCTAGTGAGGAGCTGTTTTTT; cdr3_aa: CASSFPEGRASEELFF
cdr3_length: 14; v_call: TRBV10-3; clone_size: NA; j_call: TRBJ1-5; d_call: TRBD1; cdr3_nt: TGTGCCATCAGCGAGGACAGGGGCGGTCAGCCCCAGCATTTT; cdr3_aa: CAISEDRGGQPQHF
cdr3_length: 15; v_call: TRBV4-1; clone_size: NA; j_call: TRBJ2-7; d_call: TRBD1; cdr3_nt: TGCGCCAGCAGCCAAGGACAGGGGCGAGCCTACGAGCAGTACTTC; cdr3_aa: CASSQGQGRAYEQYF
cdr3_length: 15; v_call: TRBV4-3; clone_size: NA; j_call: TRBJ2-1; d_call: TRBD2; cdr3_nt: TGCGCCAGCAGCCAAGCGGGGGGAGCCTACAATGAGCAGTTCTTC; cdr3_aa: CASSQAGGAYNEQFF
cdr3_length: 14; v_call: TRBV28; clone_size: few; j_call: TRBJ2-5; d_call: NA; cdr3_nt: TGTGCCAGCAGTTTTTCGCAGGGGCAAGAGACCCAGTACTTC; cdr3_aa: CASSFSQGQETQYF
cdr3_length: 16; v_call: TRBV5-1; clone_size: NA; j_call: TRBJ2-7; d_call: TRBD2; cdr3_nt: TGCGCCAGCAGCTTGTTGGTGCTAGCGGGAGGGCAAGAGCAGTACTTC; cdr3_aa: CASSLLVLAGGQEQYF
cdr3_length: 14; v_call: TRBV24-1; clone_size: NA; j_call: TRBJ2-5; d_call: NA; cdr3_nt: TGTGCCACCAGTGATCGGAGGGGTGGCGAGACCCAGTACTTC; cdr3_aa: CATSDRRGGETQYF
cdr3_length: 16; v_call: TRBV4-3; clone_size: NA; j_call: TRBJ2-3; d_call: TRBD2; cdr3_nt: TGCGCCAGCAGCCTTTCTAGCGGGGGGCGGGGGGATACGCAGTATTTT; cdr3_aa: CASSLSSGGRGDTQYF
cdr3_length: 15; v_call: TRBV9; clone_size: NA; j_call: TRBJ2-1; d_call: TRBD2; cdr3_nt: TGTGCCAGCAGAGACGCGGGAGGGACCTACAATGAGCAGTTCTTC; cdr3_aa: CASRDAGGTYNEQFF
cdr3_length: 13; v_call: TRBV7-9; clone_size: NA; j_call: TRBJ2-5; d_call: NA; cdr3_nt: TGTGCCAGCAGCTTAGACAACCAAGAGACCCAGTACTTC; cdr3_aa: CASSLDNQETQYF
cdr3_length: 17; v_call: TRBV21-1; clone_size: NA; j_call: TRBJ1-2; d_call: NA; cdr3_nt: TGTGCCAGCAGCAAAGAGGTGCTGGGACAGGACGGCTATGGCTACACCTTC; cdr3_aa: CASSKEVLGQDGYGYTF
cdr3_length: 15; v_call: TRBV28; clone_size: few; j_call: TRBJ1-1; d_call: TRBD1; cdr3_nt: TGTGCCAGCAGTTCCCGCCGAACAGGGGGGATAGAAGCTTTCTTT; cdr3_aa: CASSSRRTGGIEAFF